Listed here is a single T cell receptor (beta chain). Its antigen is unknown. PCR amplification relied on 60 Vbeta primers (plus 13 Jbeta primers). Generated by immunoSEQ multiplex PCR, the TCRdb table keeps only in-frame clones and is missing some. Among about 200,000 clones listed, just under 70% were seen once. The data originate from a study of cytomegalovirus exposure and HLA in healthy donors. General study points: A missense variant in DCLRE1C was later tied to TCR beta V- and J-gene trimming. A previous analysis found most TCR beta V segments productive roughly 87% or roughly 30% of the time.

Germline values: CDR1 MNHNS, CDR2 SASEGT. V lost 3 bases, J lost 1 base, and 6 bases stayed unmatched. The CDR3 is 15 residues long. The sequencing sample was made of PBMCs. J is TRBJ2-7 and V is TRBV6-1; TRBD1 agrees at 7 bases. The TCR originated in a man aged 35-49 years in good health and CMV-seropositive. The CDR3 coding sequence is TGTGCCAGCAGTGACTGGACAGGTGGATCCTACGAGCAGTACTTC. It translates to CASSDWTGGSYEQYF.